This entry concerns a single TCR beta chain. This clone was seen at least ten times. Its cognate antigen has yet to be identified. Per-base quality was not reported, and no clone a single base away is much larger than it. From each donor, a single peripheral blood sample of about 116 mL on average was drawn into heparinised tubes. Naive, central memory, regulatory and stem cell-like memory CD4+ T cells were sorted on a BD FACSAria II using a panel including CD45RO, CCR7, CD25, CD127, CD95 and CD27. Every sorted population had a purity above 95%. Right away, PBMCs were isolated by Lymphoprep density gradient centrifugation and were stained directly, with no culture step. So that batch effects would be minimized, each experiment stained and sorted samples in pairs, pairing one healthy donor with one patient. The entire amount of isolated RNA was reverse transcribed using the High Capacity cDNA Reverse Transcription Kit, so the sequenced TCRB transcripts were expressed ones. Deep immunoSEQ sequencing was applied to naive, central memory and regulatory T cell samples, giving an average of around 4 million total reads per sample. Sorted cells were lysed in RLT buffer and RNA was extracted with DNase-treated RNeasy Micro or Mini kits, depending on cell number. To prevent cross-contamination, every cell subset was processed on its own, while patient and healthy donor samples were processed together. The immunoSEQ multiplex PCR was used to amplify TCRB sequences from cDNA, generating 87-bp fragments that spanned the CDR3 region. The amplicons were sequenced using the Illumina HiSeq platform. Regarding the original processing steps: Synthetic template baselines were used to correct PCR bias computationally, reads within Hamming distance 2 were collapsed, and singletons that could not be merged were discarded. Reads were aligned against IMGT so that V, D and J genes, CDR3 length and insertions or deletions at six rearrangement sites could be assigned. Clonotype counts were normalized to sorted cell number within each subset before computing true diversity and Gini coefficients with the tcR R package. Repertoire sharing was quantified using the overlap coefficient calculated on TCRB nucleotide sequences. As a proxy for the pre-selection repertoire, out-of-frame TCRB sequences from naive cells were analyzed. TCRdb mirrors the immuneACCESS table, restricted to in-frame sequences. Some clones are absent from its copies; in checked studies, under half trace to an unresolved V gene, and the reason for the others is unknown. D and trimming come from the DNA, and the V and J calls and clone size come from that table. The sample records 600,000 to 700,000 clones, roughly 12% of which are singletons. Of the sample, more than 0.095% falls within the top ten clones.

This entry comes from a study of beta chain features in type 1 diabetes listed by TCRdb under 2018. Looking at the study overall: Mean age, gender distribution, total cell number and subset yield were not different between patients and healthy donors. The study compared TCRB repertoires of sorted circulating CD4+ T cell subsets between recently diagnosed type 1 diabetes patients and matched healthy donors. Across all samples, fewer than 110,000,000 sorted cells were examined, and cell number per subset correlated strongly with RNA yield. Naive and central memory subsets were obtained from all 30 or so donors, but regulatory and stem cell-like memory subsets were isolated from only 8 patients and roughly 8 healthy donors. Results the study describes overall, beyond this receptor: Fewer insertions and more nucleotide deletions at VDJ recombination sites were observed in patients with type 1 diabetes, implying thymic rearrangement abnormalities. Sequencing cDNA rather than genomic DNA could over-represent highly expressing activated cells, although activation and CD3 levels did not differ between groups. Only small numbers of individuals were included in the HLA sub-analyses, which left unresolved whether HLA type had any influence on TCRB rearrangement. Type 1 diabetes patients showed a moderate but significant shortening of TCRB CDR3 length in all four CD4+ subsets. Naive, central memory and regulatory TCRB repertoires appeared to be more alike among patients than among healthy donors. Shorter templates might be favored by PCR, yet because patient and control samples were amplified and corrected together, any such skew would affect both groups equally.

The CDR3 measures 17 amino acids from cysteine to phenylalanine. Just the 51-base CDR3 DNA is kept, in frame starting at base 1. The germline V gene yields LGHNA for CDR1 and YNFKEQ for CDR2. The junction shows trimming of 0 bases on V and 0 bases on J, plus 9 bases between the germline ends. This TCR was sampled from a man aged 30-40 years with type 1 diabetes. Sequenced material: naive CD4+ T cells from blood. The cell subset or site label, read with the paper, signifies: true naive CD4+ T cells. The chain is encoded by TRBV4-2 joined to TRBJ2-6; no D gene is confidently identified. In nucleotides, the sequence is TGTGCCAGCAGCCAAGAGGGTCTCACCTCTGGGGCCAACGTCCTGACTTTC. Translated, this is CASSQEGLTSGANVLTF.